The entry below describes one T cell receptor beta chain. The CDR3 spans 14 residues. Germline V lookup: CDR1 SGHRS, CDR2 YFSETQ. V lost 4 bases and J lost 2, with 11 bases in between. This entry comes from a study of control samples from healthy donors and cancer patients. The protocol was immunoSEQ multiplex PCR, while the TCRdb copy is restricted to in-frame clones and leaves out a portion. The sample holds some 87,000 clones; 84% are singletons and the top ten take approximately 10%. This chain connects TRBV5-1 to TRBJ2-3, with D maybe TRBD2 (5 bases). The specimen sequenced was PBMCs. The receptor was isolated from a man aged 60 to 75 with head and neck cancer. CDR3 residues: CASSPGLYTDTQYF. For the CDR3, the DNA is TGCGCCAGCAGCCCTGGACTGTACACAGATACGCAGTATTTT.